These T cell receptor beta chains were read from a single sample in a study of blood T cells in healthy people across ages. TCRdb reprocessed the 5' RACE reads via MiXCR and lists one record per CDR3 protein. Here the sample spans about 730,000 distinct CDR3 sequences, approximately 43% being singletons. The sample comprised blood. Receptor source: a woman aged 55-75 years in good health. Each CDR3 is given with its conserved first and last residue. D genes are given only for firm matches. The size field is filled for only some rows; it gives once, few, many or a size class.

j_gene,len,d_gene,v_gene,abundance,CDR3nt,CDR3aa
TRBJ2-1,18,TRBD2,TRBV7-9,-,TGTGCCAGCAGCCCGGGCGGAAATGGACTAGCGAGGGGTTCTGAGCAGTTCTTC,CASSPGGNGLARGSEQFF
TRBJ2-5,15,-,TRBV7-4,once,TGTGCCAGCAGCTTAAGGGCCAGAGGGGATTTGGAGCAGTACTTC,CASSLRARGDLEQYF
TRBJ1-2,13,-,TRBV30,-,TGTGCCTGGAGTGTGTCCAGGGTTGGTGGCTACACCTTC,CAWSVSRVGGYTF
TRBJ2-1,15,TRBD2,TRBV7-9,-,TGTGCCAGCAGCGTTACTAGCGGGAGCGGGGGTGAGCAGTTCTTC,CASSVTSGSGGEQFF
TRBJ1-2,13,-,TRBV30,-,TGTGCCTGGAGTCCGGGACACACCTATGGCTACACCTTC,CAWSPGHTYGYTF
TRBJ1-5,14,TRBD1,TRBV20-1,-,TGCAGTGCCTTCCCGACAGGGCCCAATCAGCCCCAGCATTTT,CSAFPTGPNQPQHF
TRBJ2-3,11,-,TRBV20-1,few,TGCAGTGCTGGCGAAGGTGATACGCAGTATTTT,CSAGEGDTQYF
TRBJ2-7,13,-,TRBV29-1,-,TGCAGCGTTGAACCCAGGATCTACAATGAGCAGTACTTC,CSVEPRIYNEQYF
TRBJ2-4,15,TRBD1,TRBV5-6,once,TGTGCCAGCAGCCTCGGGACAGTAACCAAAAACATTCAGTACTTC,CASSLGTVTKNIQYF
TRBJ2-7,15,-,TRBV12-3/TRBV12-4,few,TGTGCCAGCAGTTTAGGGACTGGGGGCTACAATGAGCAGTACTTC,CASSLGTGGYNEQYF
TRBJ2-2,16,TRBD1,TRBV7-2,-,TGTGCCAGCAGCTTAACAAGGACAGGGGGCGTCGGGGAGCTGTTTTTT,CASSLTRTGGVGELFF
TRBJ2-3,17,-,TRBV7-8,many,TGTGCCAGCAGCTTAGAGTCATCGGGACTCCGCACAGATACGCAGTATTTT,CASSLESSGLRTDTQYF
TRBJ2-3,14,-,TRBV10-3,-,TGTGCCATCAGTGAGGGACAAAGCACAGATACGCAGTATTTT,CAISEGQSTDTQYF
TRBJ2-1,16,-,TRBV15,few,TGTGCCACCAGCAGAGGAGGCGCTAGCTCCTACAATGAGCAGTTCTTC,CATSRGGASSYNEQFF
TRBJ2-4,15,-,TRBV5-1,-,TGCGCCAGCAGCCGTGACCCGCGGGGCTGGAACATTCAGTACTTC,CASSRDPRGWNIQYF
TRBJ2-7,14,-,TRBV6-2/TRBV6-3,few,TGTGCCAGCATACGGGGAGGCGCGAATTACGAGCAGTACTTC,CASIRGGANYEQYF
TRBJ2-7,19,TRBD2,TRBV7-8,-,TGTGCCAGCAGCTTAGGCCCCGGGACTAGCGGGAGGCCCTCCTACGAGCAGTACTTC,CASSLGPGTSGRPSYEQYF
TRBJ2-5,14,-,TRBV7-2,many,TGTGCCAGCAGCTTAGACCGGGGCCAAGAGACCCAGTACTTC,CASSLDRGQETQYF
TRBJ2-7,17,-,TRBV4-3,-,TGCGCCAGCAGCCAAGAGGGTCCGGGACGGAGCTCCTACGAGCAGTACTTC,CASSQEGPGRSSYEQYF
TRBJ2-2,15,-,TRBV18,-,TGTGCCAGCTCACAAAGGGACAAGAACACCGGGGAGCTGTTTTTT,CASSQRDKNTGELFF
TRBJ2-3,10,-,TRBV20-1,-,TGTAGCGATTCGACAGATACGCAGTATTTT,CSDSTDTQYF
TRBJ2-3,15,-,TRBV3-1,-,TGTGCCAGCAGCCATAGACGGGCATCCACAGATACGCAGTATTTT,CASSHRRASTDTQYF
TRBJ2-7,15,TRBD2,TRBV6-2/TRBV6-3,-,TGTGCCAGCAGGAGACTCCTAGCGGGTACCTACGAGCAGTACTTC,CASRRLLAGTYEQYF
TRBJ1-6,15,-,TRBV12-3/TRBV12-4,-,TGTGCCAGCATCCTCACCGGGACCGATCATTCACCCCTCCACTTT,CASILTGTDHSPLHF
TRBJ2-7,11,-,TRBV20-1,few,TGCAGTGCTTTAGGACTTTACGAGCAGTACTTC,CSALGLYEQYF
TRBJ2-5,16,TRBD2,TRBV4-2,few,TGTGCCAGCAGCCAAGTGGGTCGGGAGGGGGAAGAGACCCAGTACTTC,CASSQVGREGEETQYF
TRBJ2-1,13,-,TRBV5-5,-,TGTGCCAGCAGCTTGGAGGTCGACAATGAGCAGTTCTTC,CASSLEVDNEQFF
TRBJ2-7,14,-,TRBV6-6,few,TGTGCCAGCAGTGCCGGGACTGTCATAAACGAGCAGTACTTC,CASSAGTVINEQYF
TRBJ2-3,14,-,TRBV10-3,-,TGTGCCATCAGTGAGTCCGGCAGCACAGATACGCAGTATTTT,CAISESGSTDTQYF
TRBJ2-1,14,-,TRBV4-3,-,TGCGCCAGCAGCCAAGAAGGTGGTCTGGGCCGGAAGTTCTTC,CASSQEGGLGRKFF
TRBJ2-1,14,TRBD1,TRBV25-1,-,TGTGCCAGCAGTGAACAGGGGGCCTACAATGAGCAGTTCTTC,CASSEQGAYNEQFF
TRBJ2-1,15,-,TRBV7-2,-,TGTGCCAGCAGCTTAGCGGGTAATAGCATGCATGAGCAGTTCTTC,CASSLAGNSMHEQFF
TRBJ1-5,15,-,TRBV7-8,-,TGTGCCAGCAGCTTAGGGGTTAATAGCAATCAGCCCCAGCATTTT,CASSLGVNSNQPQHF
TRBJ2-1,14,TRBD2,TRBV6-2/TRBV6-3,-,TGTGCCAGCAGCGTGGGACTAGCGGGAGGGTTTGGGTTCTTC,CASSVGLAGGFGFF
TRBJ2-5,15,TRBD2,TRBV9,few,TGTGCCAGCAGCGTATTTGGGGAGGGTTTCGAGACCCAGTACTTC,CASSVFGEGFETQYF
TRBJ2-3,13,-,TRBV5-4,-,TGTGCCAGCAGCCCGCAGGGGTATACTACGCAGTATTTT,CASSPQGYTTQYF
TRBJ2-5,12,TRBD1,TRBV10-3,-,TGTGCCGTGCAAGGGGGCGAGGGGACCCAGTACTTC,CAVQGGEGTQYF
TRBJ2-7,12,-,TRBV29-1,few,TGCAGCGTTGCCGATGGGGGGAGCGAGCAGTACTTC,CSVADGGSEQYF
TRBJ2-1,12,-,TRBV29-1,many,TGCAGCGCCATGGCGGACTACAATGAGCAGTTCTTC,CSAMADYNEQFF
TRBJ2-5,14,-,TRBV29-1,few,TGCAGCGTTTATGAGGGGGGCCGACAAGAGACCCAGTACTTC,CSVYEGGRQETQYF
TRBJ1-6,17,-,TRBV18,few,TGTGCCAGCTCACCTCCCGGGACGCAGGGAATTAATTCACCCCTCCACTTT,CASSPPGTQGINSPLHF
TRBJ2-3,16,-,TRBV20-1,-,TGCAGTGCTAGAGACCGGACTAACGGGAACACAGATACGCAGTATTTT,CSARDRTNGNTDTQYF
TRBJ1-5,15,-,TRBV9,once,TGTGCCAGCAGCGTAGAGCCCGATAGCAATCAGCCCCAGCATTTT,CASSVEPDSNQPQHF
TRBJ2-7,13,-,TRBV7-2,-,TGTGCCAGCAGCTCCCTACGTATCAATGAGCAGTACTTC,CASSSLRINEQYF
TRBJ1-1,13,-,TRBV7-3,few,TGTGCCAGCAGTTTGTCGCTGAACACTGAAGCTTTCTTT,CASSLSLNTEAFF
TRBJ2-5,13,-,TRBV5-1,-,TGCGCCAGCAGCTTGGAAAACCAAGAGACCCAGTACTTC,CASSLENQETQYF
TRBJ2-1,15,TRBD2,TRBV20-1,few,TGCAGTGCTGAACTAGCGGGGGGCTCCTACAATGAGCAGTTCTTC,CSAELAGGSYNEQFF
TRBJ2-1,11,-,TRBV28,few,TGTGCCAGCAGGTGGGACAATGAGCAGTTCTTC,CASRWDNEQFF
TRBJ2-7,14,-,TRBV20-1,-,TGCAGTGCACAACAGCGCACATCACGTTACGAGCAGTACTTC,CSAQQRTSRYEQYF
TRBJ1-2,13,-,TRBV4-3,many,TGCGCCAGCAGCCAATCGGGCTGGGGTGGCTACACCTTC,CASSQSGWGGYTF
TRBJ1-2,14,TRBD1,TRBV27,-,TGTGCCAGCAGTCGGACAGGGGGCTTGAATGGCTACACCTTC,CASSRTGGLNGYTF